This T cell receptor (beta chain) comes out of a study of T cells in Graves' hyperthyroidism and ophthalmopathy. The CDR3 covers 16 residues. Germline V gene data show CDR1 as LNHDA and CDR2 as SQIVND (reference sequence). V was clipped by 0 bases and J by 4 bases; unmatched bases: 7. RNA transcripts were the template for amplifying TCR beta CDR3 regions. The primer set for the first-round RT-PCR of the TCR CDR3 was HTBI. TCRdb re-analysed the multiplex PCR reads in MiXCR, keeping a single row per CDR3 protein. The data contain some 500,000 distinct CDR3 sequences, about 15% of them singletons. No ophthalmopathy progression within 18 months constituted stable Graves' hyperthyroidism. General study points: In validation, the model predicted ophthalmopathy. These predictions came a median approximately 5.9 months before onset.

Of note for this clonotype: What it binds is not known.

The chain recombines TRBV19 with TRBJ2-5; TRBD2 matches 8 bases. The TCR originated in a woman younger than 30 with Graves' hyperthyroidism. What was sequenced was blood. This chain's CDR3 is CASSIDLGLAGETQYF. CDR3 coding DNA: TGTGCCAGTAGTATAGATCTAGGCCTAGCGGGAGAGACCCAGTACTTC.